The T cell receptor beta chain described here comes from a study of T cells in Graves' hyperthyroidism and ophthalmopathy. Study background: Peripheral blood was secured at the point of initial diagnosis, before any treatment.

This CDR3 is built from 18 residues. V trimming: 4 bases; J trimming: 5 bases; junction bases outside the gene matches: 14. Looked up from germline, CDR1 is SGHVS and CDR2 is FNYEAQ. General study findings and limits: Ophthalmopathy, which appeared later, was predicted by the model a median approximately 6.7 months before onset.

Using RNA transcripts as the source, TCR beta CDR3 regions were amplified. The primer set for the first-round RT-PCR of the TCR CDR3 was HTBI. Each CDR3 protein gets one entry after TCRdb re-called the multiplex PCR reads with MiXCR. Among roughly 800,000 distinct CDR3 sequences, over 35% were seen once, and the ten largest hold approximately 10%. A note on this clonotype: The antigen remains unidentified.

The study left out patients who had uncontrolled infection, other autoimmune disease, pregnancy or lactation. The authors obtained PBMCs from over 8 ml of fresh peripheral blood. The V call is TRBV7-6, the J call TRBJ1-1; 12 positions agree with TRBD1. This receptor was identified in a man younger than 35 with Graves' hyperthyroidism. Material for sequencing was blood. CDR3 sequence: CASSYTFGTGGVGTEAFF. The CDR3 bases are TGTGCCAGCAGCTACACATTTGGGACAGGGGGCGTCGGGACTGAAGCTTTCTTT.